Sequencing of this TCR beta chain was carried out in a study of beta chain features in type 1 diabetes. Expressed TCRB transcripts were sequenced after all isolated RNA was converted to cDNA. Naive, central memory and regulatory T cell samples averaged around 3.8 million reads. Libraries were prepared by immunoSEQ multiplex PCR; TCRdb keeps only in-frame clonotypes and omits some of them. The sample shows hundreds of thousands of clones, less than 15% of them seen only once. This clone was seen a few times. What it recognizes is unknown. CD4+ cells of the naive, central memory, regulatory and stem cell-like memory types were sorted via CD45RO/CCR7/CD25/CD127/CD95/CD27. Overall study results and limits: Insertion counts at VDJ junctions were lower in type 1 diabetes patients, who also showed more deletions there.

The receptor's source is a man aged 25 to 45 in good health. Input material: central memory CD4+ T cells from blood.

In nucleotides, the CDR3 is TGTGCCAGCAGTGAATATGCTGTGGGGGGCCCCCAAGAGACCCAGTACTTC. It encodes CASSEYAVGGPQETQYF. The genes are TRBV6-1 and TRBJ2-5; TRBD1 or TRBD2 may be the D gene (6 bases each). CDR3 size: 17 residues. The V end lost 2 bases, the J end lost 1 base, and 17 bases lay between the germline ends. Germline V lookup: CDR1 MNHNS, CDR2 SASEGT.